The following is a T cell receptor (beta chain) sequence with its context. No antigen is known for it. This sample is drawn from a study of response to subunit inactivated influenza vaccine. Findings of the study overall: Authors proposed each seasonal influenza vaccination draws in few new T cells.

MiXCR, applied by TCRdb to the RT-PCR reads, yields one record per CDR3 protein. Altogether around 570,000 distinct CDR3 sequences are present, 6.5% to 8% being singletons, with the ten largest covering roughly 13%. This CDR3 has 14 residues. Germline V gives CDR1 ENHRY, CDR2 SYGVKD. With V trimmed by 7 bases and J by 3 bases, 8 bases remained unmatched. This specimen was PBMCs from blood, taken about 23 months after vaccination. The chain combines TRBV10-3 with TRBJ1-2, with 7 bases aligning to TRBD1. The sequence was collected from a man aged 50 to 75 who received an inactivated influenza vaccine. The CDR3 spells CAIKRQGSDYGYTF. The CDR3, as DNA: TGTGCCATCAAAAGACAGGGAAGCGACTATGGCTACACCTTC.